The T cell receptor (beta chain) described here comes from a study of cytomegalovirus exposure and HLA in healthy donors. General study results and limits: There were some public TCRs occurring in many donors, but most TCR sequences were rare.

The germline gives CDR1 MNHNS, CDR2 SASEGT. This CDR3 contains 16 residues. The V gene lost 2 bases and the J gene lost 0 bases, with 10 bases spanning the gap. Primers included in the PCR were 60 Vbeta and 13 Jbeta primers. Sequencing was performed with immunoSEQ multiplex PCR; in TCRdb, only in-frame clones are kept and a portion is missing. Of about 98,000 clones in the sample, under 70% were seen once. As for this clone: Its antigen is currently unknown.

The origin of this receptor is a man aged 50 or older in good health and CMV-seronegative. Sequencing used PBMCs. The chain uses TRBV6-1 and TRBJ1-4; D gene ambiguous. This CDR3 reads CASSEISGATNEKLFF. The CDR3 nucleotides are TGTGCCAGCAGTGAAATCTCCGGAGCAACTAATGAAAAACTGTTTTTT.